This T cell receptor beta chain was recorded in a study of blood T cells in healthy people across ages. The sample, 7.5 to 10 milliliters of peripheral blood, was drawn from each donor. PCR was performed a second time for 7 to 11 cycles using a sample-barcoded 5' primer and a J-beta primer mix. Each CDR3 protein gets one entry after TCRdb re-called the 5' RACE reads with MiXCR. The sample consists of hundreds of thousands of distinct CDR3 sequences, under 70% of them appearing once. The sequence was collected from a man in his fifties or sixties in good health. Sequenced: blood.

DNA for the CDR3: TGTGCCAGCAACCGGGACAGGGGTCTTGGGGCCAACGTCCTGACTTTC. This gives the protein CASNRDRGLGANVLTF. The V and J genes are TRBV6-2 or TRBV6-3 and TRBJ2-6, with 10 bases fitting TRBD1. CDR1 and CDR2 from the germline V gene are MNHEY and SVGEGT. This CDR3 contains 16 residues. V shed 7 bases and J 3 bases; nucleotides not matched to a gene: 6.